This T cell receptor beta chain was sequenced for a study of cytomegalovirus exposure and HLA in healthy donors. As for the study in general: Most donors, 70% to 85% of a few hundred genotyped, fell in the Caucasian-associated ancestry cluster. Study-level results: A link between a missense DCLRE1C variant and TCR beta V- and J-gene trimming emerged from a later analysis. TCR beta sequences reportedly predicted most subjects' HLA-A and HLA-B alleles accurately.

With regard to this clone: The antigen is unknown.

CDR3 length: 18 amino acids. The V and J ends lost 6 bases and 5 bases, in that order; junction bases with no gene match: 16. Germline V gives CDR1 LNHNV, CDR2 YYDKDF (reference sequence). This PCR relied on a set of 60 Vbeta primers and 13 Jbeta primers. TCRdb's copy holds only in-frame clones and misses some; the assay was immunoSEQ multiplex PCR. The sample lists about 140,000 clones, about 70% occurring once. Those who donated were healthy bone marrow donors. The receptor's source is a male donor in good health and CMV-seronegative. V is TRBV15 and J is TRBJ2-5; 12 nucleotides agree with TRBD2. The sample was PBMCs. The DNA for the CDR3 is TGTGCCACCAGAGTAACATCGGGACTAGCGGGTTTTCTCGAGACCCAGTACTTC. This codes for CATRVTSGLAGFLETQYF. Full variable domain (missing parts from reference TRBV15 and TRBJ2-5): DAMVIQNPRYQVTQFGKPVTLSCSQTLNHNVMYWYQQKSSQAPKLLFHYYDKDFNNEADTPDNFQSRRPNTSFCFLDIRSPGLGDTAMYLCATRVTSGLAGFLETQYFGPGTRLLVL.